One sample yielded the 23 T cell receptor beta chains listed below, sequenced in a study of shared T cell receptors in the human thymus. The table came from immunoSEQ multiplex PCR; TCRdb's copy has only in-frame clones and leaves some out. The sample shows about 660,000 clones, approximately 90% of them seen only once. The data were also submitted as part of a second study, on human thymus T cells.

The sample taken for sequencing was thymocytes. Every receptor here comes from a boy younger than two with a congenital heart defect.

The chain uses TRBV30 and TRBJ2-6; D ambiguous. The CDR3 totals 18 residues. CDR1 and CDR2 from the germline V gene are GTSNPN and SVGIG (reference sequence). Between the trimmed V and J ends, which lost 4 bases and 0 bases, there was a span of 19 bases. The CDR3 reads CAWICWAGRNSGANVLTF. The CDR3 DNA reads as TGTGCCTGGATCTGTTGGGCAGGAAGAAACTCTGGGGCCAACGTCCTGACTTTC.

The V and J genes are TRBV4-2 and TRBJ2-4; 14 bases are a match to TRBD2. Losses at the gene ends were 2 bases for V and 8 bases for J; bases not matched to a gene: 5. In germline, CDR1 is LGHNA, CDR2 YNFKEQ. The CDR3 has 16 amino acids. The DNA for the CDR3 is TGTGCCAGCAGCCAACGACTAGCGGGAGGGCCTTACATTCAGTACTTC. It translates to CASSQRLAGGPYIQYF.

The chain couples TRBV4-3 to TRBJ2-1; TRBD2 matches at 7 bases. The germline V gene encodes CDR1 LGHNA and CDR2 YSLEER. The ends lost 0 bases at V and 10 bases at J; junction bases unmatched: 12. The CDR3 length is 16 residues. The CDR3 sequence is CASSQDRKELAEEQFF. CDR3 nucleotides: TGCGCCAGCAGCCAAGACCGGAAGGAGCTAGCGGAAGAGCAGTTCTTC.

The chain links TRBV14 to TRBJ2-2; TRBD2 matches 10 bases. J lost 3 bases, V lost 2 bases, and 3 bases had no gene match. CDR1 is SGHDN and CDR2 is FVKESK in the germline V gene. This CDR3 contains 16 residues. The CDR3 nucleotides read TGTGCCAGCAGCCAACCCAGCGGGAGGGACACCGGGGAGCTGTTTTTT. Residues: CASSQPSGRDTGELFF. The full variable domain, with the rest looked up from reference TRBV14 and TRBJ2-2, is EAGVTQFPSHSVIEKGQTVTLRCDPISGHDNLYWYRRVMGKEIKFLLHFVKESKQDESGMPNNRFLAERTGGTYSTLKVQPAELEDSGVYFCASSQPSGRDTGELFFGEGSRLTVL.

The rearrangement uses TRBV28 and TRBJ1-5; 7 bases align to TRBD1. V lost 4 bases, J lost 3 bases, and 9 bases stayed unmatched. Germline V gene data show CDR1 as MDHEN and CDR2 as SYDVKM. The CDR3 runs to 16 residues. The CDR3 nucleotides read TGTGCCAGCAGTTGGGGACAGACTATAGACAATCAGCCCCAGCATTTT. This gives the protein CASSWGQTIDNQPQHF. Filled out from reference TRBV28 and TRBJ1-5, the complete variable domain reads DVKVTQSSRYLVKRTGEKVFLECVQDMDHENMFWYRQDPGLGLRLIYFSYDVKMKEKGDIPEGYSVSREKKERFSLILESASTNQTSMYLCASSWGQTIDNQPQHFGDGTRLSIL.

V is TRBV4-2 and J is TRBJ2-3, with 9 bases matching TRBD2. This CDR3 region has 20 residues. CDR1 and CDR2 from the germline V gene are LGHNA and YNFKEQ. Unmatched junction bases numbered 16, after V lost 3 bases and J lost 0 bases. CDR3 DNA: TGTGCCAGCAGCCAGGAGCACTGGAGGCGGGAGGGTGCTAGCACAGATACGCAGTATTTT. The encoded protein is CASSQEHWRREGASTDTQYF.

The chain has TRBV6-5 and TRBJ2-1, with a weak D call TRBD2 (5 bases). Trimming removed 2 bases at V and 0 bases at J, with 8 bases between. From germline, CDR1 is MNHEY and CDR2 SVGAGI. The CDR3 has 15 amino acids. CDR3: CASSYERLSYNEQFF. CDR3 coding DNA: TGTGCCAGCAGTTACGAGCGGCTCTCCTACAATGAGCAGTTCTTC.

The J gene is TRBJ2-7, the V gene TRBV15; TRBD1 is a possible D gene (5 bases). Deletions cut 3 bases from V and 4 bases from J, with 10 bases between. Germline CDR1 and CDR2: LNHNV and YYDKDF (reference sequence). The CDR3 extends over 13 amino acids. CDR3 residues: CATSRAGYYEQYF. The CDR3 nucleotides read TGTGCCACCAGCAGGGCAGGGTATTACGAGCAGTACTTC.

V is TRBV7-9 and J is TRBJ2-3; D perhaps matches TRBD1 (5 bases). The CDR3 loop spans 12 amino acids. Trimming took 10 bases from V and 2 from J, leaving 10 bases between them. Germline CDR1 SEHNR, CDR2 FQNEAQ (reference sequence). The CDR3 loop is CANADNTDTQYF. The CDR3 nucleotides read TGTGCCAACGCGGACAACACAGATACGCAGTATTTT. Variable domain in full (rest from reference TRBV7-9 and TRBJ2-3): DTGVSQNPRHKITKRGQNVTFRCDPISEHNRLYWYRQTLGQGPEFLTYFQNEAQLEKSRLLSDRFSAERPKGSFSTLEIQRTEQGDSAMYLCANADNTDTQYFGPGTRLTVL.

The chain couples TRBV11-2 to TRBJ2-5, with 14 bases aligning to TRBD2. V dropped 4 bases and J dropped 1; count of bases not matched to a gene: 5. Germline V gene lookup returns CDR1 SGHAT and CDR2 FQNNGV. This CDR3 contains 17 residues. CDR3 sequence: CASSSGLAGGVQETQYF. As DNA, the CDR3 is TGTGCCAGCAGCTCTGGACTAGCGGGAGGCGTCCAAGAGACCCAGTACTTC.

The J gene is TRBJ1-3, the V gene TRBV10-3, with 11 positions matching TRBD1. The germline CDR1 and CDR2 sequences are ENHRY and SYGVKD. V lost 10 bases to trimming and J lost 2 bases; unmatched junction nucleotides: 4. CDR3 length equals 14 residues. In nucleotides, the CDR3 is TGTGCCACACGGACAGGGGGCCCTGGAAACACCATATATTTT. Translation gives CATRTGGPGNTIYF.

The rearrangement links TRBV11-2 to TRBJ2-2, with TRBD2 identical over 7 bases. The CDR3 extends over 20 amino acids. Unmatched junction bases numbered 13, after V lost 0 bases and J lost 0 bases. Germline CDR1 SGHAT, CDR2 FQNNGV. The CDR3 DNA reads as TGTGCCAGCAGCTTAGATCGGCGCGGGAGCTACCCCGCGAACACCGGGGAGCTGTTTTTT. Translation gives CASSLDRRGSYPANTGELFF. Full variable domain (missing parts from reference TRBV11-2 and TRBJ2-2): EAGVAQSPRYKIIEKRQSVAFWCNPISGHATLYWYQQILGQGPKLLIQFQNNGVVDDSQLPKDRFSAERLKGVDSTLKIQPAKLEDSAVYLCASSLDRRGSYPANTGELFFGEGSRLTVL.

The V and J genes are TRBV6-1 and TRBJ1-5, with 9 positions matching TRBD1. Trimming removed 4 bases from V and 5 bases from J; junction bases left unmatched: 6. Germline CDR1 is MNHNS and CDR2 is SASEGT. The CDR3 is made up of 15 amino acids. Here the CDR3 DNA reads TGTGCCAGCAGTGCTGGACAGGGGCACGATCAGCCCCAGCATTTT. Translating gives CASSAGQGHDQPQHF.

The chain is built from TRBV6-4 and TRBJ2-3; D call uncertain. The V and J ends lost 2 bases and 3 bases respectively, with 3 bases between them. Germline values: CDR1 MRHNA, CDR2 SNTAGT. The CDR3 has 12 amino acids. This CDR3 reads CASSDQTDTQYF. In DNA, the CDR3 is TGTGCCAGCAGTGACCAGACAGATACGCAGTATTTT.

The chain links TRBV7-2 to TRBJ2-5; 12 nucleotides agree with TRBD2. The germline V gene has CDR1 SGHTA and CDR2 FQGNSA. The CDR3 totals 19 residues. Trimming removed 2 bases from V and 5 bases from J; junction bases left unmatched: 15. CDR3 nucleotides: TGTGCCAGCAGCTTAAAAGGGGCGGCTAGCGGGAGGGCCGGGGAGACCCAGTACTTC. Translation gives CASSLKGAASGRAGETQYF.

The chain combines TRBV4-3 with TRBJ2-7; D is ambiguous. The CDR3 is 16 residues long. CDR1 and CDR2 (germline): LGHNA, YSLEER. V was trimmed by 2 bases and J by 2 bases, leaving 16 bases between them. The CDR3 here is CASSQTPGFKPYEQYF. The CDR3 region has the DNA TGCGCCAGCAGCCAAACTCCGGGTTTCAAACCCTACGAGCAGTACTTC.

The V and J genes are TRBV21-1 and TRBJ2-7; the D call in the table, TRBD2, was not verified against the DNA. TRBV21-1 is marked as a pseudogene. The CDR3 sequence is 17 residues long. The DNA for the CDR3 is TGTGCCAGCAGCAAAAAAGGGGGGGGCAGGGGACGTTACGAGCAGTACTTC. Translated, it gives CASSKKGGGRGRYEQYF.

This chain connects TRBV11-3 to TRBJ2-1; D perhaps matches TRBD1 (5 bases). CDR3 length: 12 amino acids. Germline V lookup: CDR1 SGHNT, CDR2 YENEEA. Trimming took off 5 bases at V and 6 bases at J, with 8 bases between the two ends. CDR3 coding DNA: TGTGCCAGCAGCAAAGGGGCCAATGAGCAGTTCTTC. This encodes CASSKGANEQFF.

J is TRBJ2-2 and V is TRBV14; possibly TRBD1 for D (5 bases). This CDR3 is built from 15 residues. Germline loops: CDR1 SGHDN, CDR2 FVKESK. V was shortened by 4 bases and J by 1 base, with 10 bases between the two germline ends. The CDR3 region is CASSRGTGNTGELFF. CDR3 DNA: TGTGCCAGCAGCCGGGGTACAGGGAACACCGGGGAGCTGTTTTTT.

The chain is built from TRBV10-3 and TRBJ1-3; 7 bases are a match to TRBD1. The ends lost 4 bases at V and 8 bases at J; junction bases unmatched: 14. The CDR3 has 16 amino acids. Germline V gene lookup returns CDR1 ENHRY and CDR2 SYGVKD. CDR3 coding DNA: TGTGCCATCAGTGGGGGAGCACAGGGGTACGAGTACACCATATATTTT. Translation: CAISGGAQGYEYTIYF.

This clone was seen a single time. The V and J genes are TRBV11-3 and TRBJ2-1, with 7 bases fitting TRBD2. Germline values: CDR1 SGHNT, CDR2 YENEEA. V was pared by 3 bases and J by 5 bases, with 4 bases of the junction left unmatched. The CDR3 has 14 residues. The CDR3 loop is CASSFSGSHNEQFF. As DNA, the CDR3 is TGTGCCAGCAGCTTTAGCGGGTCCCACAATGAGCAGTTCTTC.

This CDR3 reads CASRYRGGNYGYTF. CDR3 nucleotides: TGTGCCAGCAGGTACAGAGGAGGGAACTATGGCTACACCTTC. The gene calls are TRBV6-7 and TRBJ1-2; D gene uncertain. TRBV6-7 carries the ORF label, with uncertain function. Trimming pared 6 bases from V and 2 bases from J, leaving 13 bases between. This CDR3 spans 14 amino acids.

J is TRBJ2-1 and V is TRBV10-1; 13 bases are shared with TRBD2. Looked up from germline, CDR1 is WNHNN and CDR2 is SYGVQD (reference sequence). This CDR3 is 15 amino acids long. The trim removed 5 bases at V and 6 bases at J, leaving 4 bases unmatched. The CDR3 reads CASSHGLAGANEQFF. The CDR3 bases are TGCGCCAGCAGTCACGGACTAGCGGGGGCCAATGAGCAGTTCTTC.